The 2 T cell receptor beta chains below come from one sample, sequenced in a study of pediatric ulcerative colitis. Profiling relied on immunoSEQ multiplex PCR, and the TCRdb table lists in-frame clones only, not all of them. The sample consists of tens of thousands of clones, less than 90% of them appearing once. Sequencing used blood. The source of these receptors is a boy between 5 and 17 years old with severe ulcerative colitis.

The chain carries TRBV7-8 and TRBJ1-2; 7 bases fit TRBD1. This CDR3 region has 14 residues. V shed 3 bases and J 8 bases; nucleotides not matched to a gene: 9. The germline V gene has CDR1 SGHVS and CDR2 FQNEAQ. The CDR3 is CASSLRQGGYGYTF. In nucleotides, the CDR3 is TGTGCCAGCAGCTTGCGACAGGGAGGTTACGGCTACACCTTC.

The J gene is TRBJ1-2, the V gene TRBV5-4, with 8 bases fitting TRBD1. The CDR3 consists of 12 residues. Germline V CDR1 and CDR2: SGHNT, YYREEE (reference sequence). Trimming cost V 6 bases and J 8 bases; bases outside gene matches: 6. DNA of the CDR3: TGTGCCAGCAACGACAGGGGTCGGGGCTACACCTTC. It translates to CASNDRGRGYTF.